This T cell receptor beta chain was obtained from a study of T cells after posttransplantation cyclophosphamide (dated by TCRdb to between 2015 and 2016). For context, the study as a whole: Using TRB sequencing, the study followed how the T cell repertoire reconstituted after myeloablative bone marrow transplantation in which posttransplantation cyclophosphamide served as GVHD prophylaxis. In 3 patients, up to about 3 additional blood samples taken between 2 and 5.2 years after transplant also underwent TRB sequencing, as did pretransplant blood from a handful of patients. Samples from 30 to 40 PTCy-treated patients and 15 to 20 related bone marrow donors of those patients were subjected to antigen receptor sequencing. TRB sequencing was performed on blood from all 35 or so PTCy patients with 1-year posttransplant specimens. Because TRA and TRB clonality were tightly correlated in 9 samples, subsequent TCR analyses were focused on TRB only. Public TRB sequences were queried against a database of over 3,000 sequences associated with responses to pathogens, tumor antigens, self-antigens and alloantigens.

TRB sequencing used genomic DNA with the immunoSEQ assay at survey resolution or the hsTCRB kit. Per the original workflow: The immunoSEQ software handled the initial read processing, while the LymphoSeq R package was used for the repertoire analyses. Clonality was computed as 1 minus normalized Shannon entropy; Gini coefficient was also calculated for each TRB dataset. Phenotypes of unsorted samples were inferred by mapping TRB sequences from sorted subsets of the recipient or donor onto unsorted samples of the same recipient. TCRdb provides this immuneACCESS table in a form limited to in-frame rearrangements. Some clones are lacking; in checked studies, under half of them reflect an unresolved V gene, and why the rest are absent is not known. V and J calls and clone size are copied from that table; D and trimming were computed from the DNA. This sample is represented by about 34,000 clones, with no singletons among them. Under 7% of the sample rests with the top ten.

Ten or more counts support this clone. Its antigen has not been determined. Per-base qualities were not stored, and no clone one base away is much larger. Peripheral blood samples were provided by related bone marrow donors on the day of marrow donation. Peripheral blood and bone marrow mononuclear cells were isolated by Ficoll-Hypaque density centrifugation and were cryopreserved. Trimming removed 4 bases from V and 12 bases from J; the gene matches leave 12 bases unexplained. The germline V gene gives CDR1 as MDHEN and CDR2 as SYDVKM. CDR3 length: 14 amino acids, cysteine to phenylalanine. Only the CDR3 DNA stays, 42 bases, in frame from base 1. Here is what the overall study found, with its caveats: Across the approximately 45 patients, TRB clonality was highly associated with recipient CMV seropositivity and CMV reactivation, and diversity with PTCy was similar to that in the CNI/methotrexate controls. The TRB repertoires of T cells infiltrating skin or GI tract showed only limited overlap with the TRB repertoires of T cells in blood. At 1-2 months, donor-recipient similarity was low but rose over the first year, and the later blood repertoires were often dominated by donor CD8+ memory clones.

This TCR was recovered from a woman between 45 and 65 years old in good health and a related stem cell transplant donor. The V and J segments used are TRBV28 and TRBJ2-1; 7 of the junction bases match TRBD1. Sequencing used PBMCs. CDR3 sequence: CASSSITGAIGQFF. Here is the DNA: TGTGCCAGCAGTTCAATAACAGGGGCAATAGGGCAGTTCTTC.